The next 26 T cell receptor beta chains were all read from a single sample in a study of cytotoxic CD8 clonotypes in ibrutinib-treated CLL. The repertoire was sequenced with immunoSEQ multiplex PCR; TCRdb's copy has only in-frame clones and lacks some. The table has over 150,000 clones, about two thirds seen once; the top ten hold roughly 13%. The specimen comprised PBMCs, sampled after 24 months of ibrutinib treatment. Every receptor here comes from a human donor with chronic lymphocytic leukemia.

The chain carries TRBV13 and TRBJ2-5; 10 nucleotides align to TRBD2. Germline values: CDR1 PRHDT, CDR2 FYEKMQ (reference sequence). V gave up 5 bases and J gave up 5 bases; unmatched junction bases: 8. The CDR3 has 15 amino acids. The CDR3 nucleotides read TGTGCCAGCAGCACGGGACTAGCGCCCCGGGAGACCCAGTACTTC. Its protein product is CASSTGLAPRETQYF.

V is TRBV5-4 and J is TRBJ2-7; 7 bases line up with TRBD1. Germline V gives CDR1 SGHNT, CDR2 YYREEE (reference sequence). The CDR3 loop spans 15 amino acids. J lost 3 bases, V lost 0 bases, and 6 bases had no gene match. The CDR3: CASSLGQGGFYEQYF. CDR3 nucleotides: TGTGCCAGCAGCTTGGGACAGGGCGGATTCTACGAGCAGTACTTC.

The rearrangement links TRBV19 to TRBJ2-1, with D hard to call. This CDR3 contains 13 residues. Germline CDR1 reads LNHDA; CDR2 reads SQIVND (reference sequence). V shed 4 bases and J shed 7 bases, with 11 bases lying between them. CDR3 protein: CASSKSSLNEQFF. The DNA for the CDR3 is TGTGCCAGTAGTAAATCTAGTTTAAATGAGCAGTTCTTC.

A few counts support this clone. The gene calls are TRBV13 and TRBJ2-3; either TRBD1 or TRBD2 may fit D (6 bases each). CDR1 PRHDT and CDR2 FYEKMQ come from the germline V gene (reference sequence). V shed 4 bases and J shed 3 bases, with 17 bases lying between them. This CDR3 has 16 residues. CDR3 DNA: TGTGCCAGCAGCTCCGTCCACACAGGGAGGACAGATACGCAGTATTTT. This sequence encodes CASSSVHTGRTDTQYF.

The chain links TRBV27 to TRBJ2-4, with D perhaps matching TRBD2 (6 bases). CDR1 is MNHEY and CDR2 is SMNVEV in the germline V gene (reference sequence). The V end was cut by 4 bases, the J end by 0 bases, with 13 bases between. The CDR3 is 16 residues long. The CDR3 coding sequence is TGTGCCAGCAGTTCTAGCGTCGGGCTAGCCAAAAACATTCAGTACTTC. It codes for CASSSSVGLAKNIQYF.

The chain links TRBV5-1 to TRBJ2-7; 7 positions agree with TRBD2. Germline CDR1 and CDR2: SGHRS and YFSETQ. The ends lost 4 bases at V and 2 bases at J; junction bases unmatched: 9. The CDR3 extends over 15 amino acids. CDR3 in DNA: TGCGCCAGCAGCCGAGCACTAGCGTTTACCTACGAGCAGTACTTC. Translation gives CASSRALAFTYEQYF.

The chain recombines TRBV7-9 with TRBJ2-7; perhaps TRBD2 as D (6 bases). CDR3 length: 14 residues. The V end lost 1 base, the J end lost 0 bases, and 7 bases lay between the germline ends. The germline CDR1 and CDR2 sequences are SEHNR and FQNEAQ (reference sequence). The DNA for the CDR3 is TGTGCCAGCAGCTTAGTGCGGGACTCCTACGAGCAGTACTTC. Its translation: CASSLVRDSYEQYF.

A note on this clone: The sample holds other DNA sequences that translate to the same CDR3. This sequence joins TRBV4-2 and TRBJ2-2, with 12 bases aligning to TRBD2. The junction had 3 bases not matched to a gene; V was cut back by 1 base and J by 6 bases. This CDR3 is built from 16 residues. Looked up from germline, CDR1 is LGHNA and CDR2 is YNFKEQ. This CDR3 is CASSQVLAGGSGELFF. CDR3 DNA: TGTGCCAGCAGCCAAGTACTAGCGGGAGGTTCCGGGGAGCTGTTTTTT.

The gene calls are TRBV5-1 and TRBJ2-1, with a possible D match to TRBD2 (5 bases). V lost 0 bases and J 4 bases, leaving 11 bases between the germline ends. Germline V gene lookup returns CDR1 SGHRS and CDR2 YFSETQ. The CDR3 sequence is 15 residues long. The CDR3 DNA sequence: TGCGCCAGCAGCTTGGTCTCCCCGGGGTACAATGAGCAGTTCTTC. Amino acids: CASSLVSPGYNEQFF.

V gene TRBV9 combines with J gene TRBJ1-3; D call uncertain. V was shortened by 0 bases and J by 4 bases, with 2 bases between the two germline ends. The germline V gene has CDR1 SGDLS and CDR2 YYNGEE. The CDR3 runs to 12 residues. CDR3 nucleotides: TGTGCCAGCAGCGTAGACGGAAACACCATATATTTT. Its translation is CASSVDGNTIYF.

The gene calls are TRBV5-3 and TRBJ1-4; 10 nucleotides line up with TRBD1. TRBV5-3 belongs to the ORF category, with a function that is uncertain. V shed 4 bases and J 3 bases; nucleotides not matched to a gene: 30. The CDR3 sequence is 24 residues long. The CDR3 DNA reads TGTGCCAGAAGCCCACCAGTCCACAGAGATCGACAGGGGGCGGAGAGGTTCGCTAATGAAAAACTGTTTTTT. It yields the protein CARSPPVHRDRQGAERFANEKLFF.

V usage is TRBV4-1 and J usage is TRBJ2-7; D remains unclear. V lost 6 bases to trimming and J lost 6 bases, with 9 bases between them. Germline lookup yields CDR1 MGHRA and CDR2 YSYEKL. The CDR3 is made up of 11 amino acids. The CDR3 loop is CASRGIGEQYF. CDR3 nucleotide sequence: TGCGCCAGCAGGGGAATCGGCGAGCAGTACTTC.

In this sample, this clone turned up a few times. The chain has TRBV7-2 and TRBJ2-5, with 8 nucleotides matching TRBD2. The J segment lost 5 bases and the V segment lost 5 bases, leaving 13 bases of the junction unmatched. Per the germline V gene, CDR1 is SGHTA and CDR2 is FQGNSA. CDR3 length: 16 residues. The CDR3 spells CASSPRTSRVGETQYF. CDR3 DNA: TGTGCCAGCAGCCCGCGGACTAGCCGGGTGGGGGAGACCCAGTACTTC.

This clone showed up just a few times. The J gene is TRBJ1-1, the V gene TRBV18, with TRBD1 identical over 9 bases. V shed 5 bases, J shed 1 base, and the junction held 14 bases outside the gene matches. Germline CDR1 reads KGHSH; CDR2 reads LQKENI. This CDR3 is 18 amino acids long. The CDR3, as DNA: TGTGCCAGCTCATCAAATCCCGGGACAGGGACTAAGAACACTGAAGCTTTCTTT. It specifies CASSSNPGTGTKNTEAFF. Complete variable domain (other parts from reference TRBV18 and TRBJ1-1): NAGVMQNPRHLVRRRGQEARLRCSPMKGHSHVYWYRQLPEEGLKFMVYLQKENIIDESGMPKERFSAEFPKEGPSILRIQQVVRGDSAAYFCASSSNPGTGTKNTEAFFGQGTRLTVV.

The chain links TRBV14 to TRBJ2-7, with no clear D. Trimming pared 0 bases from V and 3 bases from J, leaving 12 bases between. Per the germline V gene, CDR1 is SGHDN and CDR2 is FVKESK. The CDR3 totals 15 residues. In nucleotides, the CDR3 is TGTGCCAGCAGCCAAGAACGGAGTTCCATCTACGAGCAGTACTTC. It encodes CASSQERSSIYEQYF. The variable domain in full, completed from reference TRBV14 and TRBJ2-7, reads EAGVTQFPSHSVIEKGQTVTLRCDPISGHDNLYWYRRVMGKEIKFLLHFVKESKQDESGMPNNRFLAERTGGTYSTLKVQPAELEDSGVYFCASSQERSSIYEQYFGPGTRLTVT.

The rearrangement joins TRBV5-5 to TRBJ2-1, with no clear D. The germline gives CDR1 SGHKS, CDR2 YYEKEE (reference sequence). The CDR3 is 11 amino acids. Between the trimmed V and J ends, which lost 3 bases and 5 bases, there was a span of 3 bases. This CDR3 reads CASSYNNEQFF. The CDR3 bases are TGTGCCAGCAGCTACAACAATGAGCAGTTCTTC. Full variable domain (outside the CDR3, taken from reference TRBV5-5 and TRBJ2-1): DAGVTQSPTHLIKTRGQQVTLRCSPISGHKSVSWYQQVLGQGPQFIFQYYEKEERGRGNFPDRFSARQFPNYSSELNVNALLLGDSALYLCASSYNNEQFFGPGTRLTVL.

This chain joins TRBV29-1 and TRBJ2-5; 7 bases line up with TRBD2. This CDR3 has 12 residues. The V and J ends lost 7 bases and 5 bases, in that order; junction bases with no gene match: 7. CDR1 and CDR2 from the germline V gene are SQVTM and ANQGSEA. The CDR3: CSGGRAGETQYF. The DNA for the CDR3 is TGCAGCGGTGGGAGGGCCGGGGAGACCCAGTACTTC.

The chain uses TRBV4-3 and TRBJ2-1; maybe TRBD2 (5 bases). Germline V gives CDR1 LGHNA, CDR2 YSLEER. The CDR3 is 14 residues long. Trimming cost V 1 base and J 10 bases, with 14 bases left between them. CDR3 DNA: TGCGCCAGCAGCCAAGTTGGGTTAGAGGGAGAGCAGTTCTTC. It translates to CASSQVGLEGEQFF.

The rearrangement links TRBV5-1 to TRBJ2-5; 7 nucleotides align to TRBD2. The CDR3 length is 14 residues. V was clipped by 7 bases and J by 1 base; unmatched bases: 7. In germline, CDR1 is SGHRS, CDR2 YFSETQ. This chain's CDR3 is CASFPGGFQETQYF. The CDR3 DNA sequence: TGCGCCAGCTTCCCGGGAGGTTTCCAAGAGACCCAGTACTTC.

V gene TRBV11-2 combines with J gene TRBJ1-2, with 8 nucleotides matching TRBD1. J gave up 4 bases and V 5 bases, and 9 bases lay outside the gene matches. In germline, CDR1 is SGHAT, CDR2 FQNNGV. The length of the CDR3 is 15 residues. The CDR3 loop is CASSGAGQGGYGYTF. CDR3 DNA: TGTGCCAGCAGCGGCGCTGGACAGGGCGGCTATGGCTACACCTTC.

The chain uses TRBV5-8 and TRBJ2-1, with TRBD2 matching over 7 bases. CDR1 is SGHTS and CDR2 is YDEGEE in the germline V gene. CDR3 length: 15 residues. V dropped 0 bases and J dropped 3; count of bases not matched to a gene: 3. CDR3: CASSLVGGGYNEQFF. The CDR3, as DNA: TGTGCCAGCAGCTTGGTCGGCGGGGGCTACAATGAGCAGTTCTTC. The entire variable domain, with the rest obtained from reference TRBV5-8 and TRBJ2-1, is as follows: EAGVTQSPTHLIKTRGQQATLRCSPISGHTSVYWYQQALGLGLQFLLWYDEGEERNRGNFPPRFSGRQFPNYSSELNVNALELEDSALYLCASSLVGGGYNEQFFGPGTRLTVL.

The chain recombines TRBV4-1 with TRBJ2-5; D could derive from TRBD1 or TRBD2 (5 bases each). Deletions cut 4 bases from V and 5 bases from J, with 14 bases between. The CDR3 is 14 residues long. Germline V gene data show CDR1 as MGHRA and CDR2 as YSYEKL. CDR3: CASSRGPIRETQYF. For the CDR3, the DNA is TGCGCCAGCAGCCGGGGACCAATTCGGGAGACCCAGTACTTC.

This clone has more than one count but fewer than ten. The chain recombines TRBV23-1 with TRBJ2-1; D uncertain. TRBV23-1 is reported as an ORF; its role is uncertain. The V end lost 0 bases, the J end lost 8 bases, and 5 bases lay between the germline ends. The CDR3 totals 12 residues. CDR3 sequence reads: CASSQSGYEQFF. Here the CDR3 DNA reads TGCGCCAGCAGTCAATCGGGTTATGAGCAGTTCTTC.

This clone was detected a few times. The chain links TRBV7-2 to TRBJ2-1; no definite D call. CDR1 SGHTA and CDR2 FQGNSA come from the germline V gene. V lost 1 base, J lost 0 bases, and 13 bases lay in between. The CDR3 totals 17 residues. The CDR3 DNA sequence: TGTGCCAGCAGCTTAGTTCCGCGGATTAGCTCCTACAATGAGCAGTTCTTC. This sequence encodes CASSLVPRISSYNEQFF.

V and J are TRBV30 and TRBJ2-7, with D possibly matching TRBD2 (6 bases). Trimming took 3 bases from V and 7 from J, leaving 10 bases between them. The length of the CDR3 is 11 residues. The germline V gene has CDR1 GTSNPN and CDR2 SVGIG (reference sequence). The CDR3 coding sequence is TGTGCCTGGAGCGACCGGGAGGAGCAGTACTTC. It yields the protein CAWSDREEQYF.

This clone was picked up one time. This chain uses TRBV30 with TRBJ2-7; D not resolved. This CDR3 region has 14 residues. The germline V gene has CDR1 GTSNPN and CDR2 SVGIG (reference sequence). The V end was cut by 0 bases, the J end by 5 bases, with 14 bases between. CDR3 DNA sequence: TGTGCCTGGAGTGTCAAGAAGGGTGGGGACGAGCAGTACTTC. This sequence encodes CAWSVKKGGDEQYF.